This T cell receptor (beta chain) appears in the sequencing data of a study of T-cell memory formation after mild COVID-19. Study-wide context: The study found TCR clusters largely donor specific. Findings and caveats of the study: Contracting clones localized mainly to CM and EM when CD4+ and mainly to EMRA when CD8+. Clones that got smaller from day 15 to 85 had even CD4/CD8, while clones growing later tipped toward CD4+. SARS-CoV-2 specificity was not confirmed for second-wave clones peaking on day 37.

Looked up from germline, CDR1 is SGHTA and CDR2 is FQGNSA. The CDR3 is 12 amino acids. V dropped 3 bases and J dropped 6 bases, with 7 bases sitting between them. TCRdb re-called the 5' RACE reads with MiXCR, one entry per CDR3 protein. The data show roughly 150,000 distinct CDR3 sequences, 13% seen once. As regards this clonotype: Its target is not known.

This TCR was recovered from a young man who had mild COVID-19 (a few samples of this study predate the infection). Cell type and time point are not known. The rearrangement links TRBV7-2 to TRBJ2-3, with no clear D. The specimen sequenced was PBMCs or a T cell subset sorted from them (not recorded which). CDR3: CASSLRWDTQYF. As DNA, the CDR3 is TGTGCCAGCAGCTTGCGTTGGGATACGCAGTATTTT.